Following are 10 T cell receptor beta chains from one sample sequenced in a study of blood T cell repertoires in COVID-19. Only in-frame clones appear in the TCRdb table, and some are missing; sequencing was by immunoSEQ multiplex PCR. The sample holds 170,000 or so clones, roughly 90% seen once. Sequenced input: PBMCs or T cells enriched from blood (not recorded which). The receptor set was obtained from a woman in her forties or fifties who had recovered from COVID-19.

The chain links TRBV25-1 to TRBJ1-1; D perhaps matches TRBD1 (5 bases). Germline assignment: CDR1 MGHDK and CDR2 SYGVNS. Trimming took 5 bases from V and 3 from J, leaving 22 bases between them. This CDR3 is 17 amino acids long. CDR3 sequence: CASSPGSGAGLYTEAFF. For the CDR3, the DNA is TGTGCCAGCAGTCCTGGCTCGGGTGCAGGGCTTTACACTGAAGCTTTCTTT.

The chain combines TRBV5-1 with TRBJ2-5, with D possibly matching TRBD1 (6 bases). The CDR3 contains 14 residues. Looked up from germline, CDR1 is SGHRS and CDR2 is YFSETQ. Deletions cut 0 bases from V and 5 bases from J, with 11 bases between. For the CDR3, the DNA is TGCGCCAGCAGCTTGGGTTACAGGGCTGAGACCCAGTACTTC. As protein: CASSLGYRAETQYF.

This clone came up once. The chain couples TRBV5-8 to TRBJ2-2; 11 nucleotides align to TRBD2. Germline-derived CDR1 and CDR2 are SGHTS and YDEGEE. The trim removed 5 bases at V and 0 bases at J, leaving 6 bases unmatched. This CDR3 is 17 amino acids long. CDR3 amino acids: CASSRGTSGANTGELFF. In DNA form, the CDR3 reads TGTGCCAGCAGTCGCGGGACTAGCGGCGCGAACACCGGGGAGCTGTTTTTT.

The rearrangement uses TRBV28 and TRBJ1-5, with 9 nucleotides matching TRBD1. CDR3 length equals 13 residues. Trimming cost V 7 bases and J 7 bases; bases outside gene matches: 5. CDR1 and CDR2 (germline): MDHEN, SYDVKM. The DNA for the CDR3 is TGTGCCAGCATCGACAGGGGGTGGCAGCCCCAGCATTTT. Amino acids: CASIDRGWQPQHF.

The chain has TRBV7-9 and TRBJ2-7; 7 bases are a match to TRBD2. Germline assignment: CDR1 SEHNR and CDR2 FQNEAQ (reference sequence). The CDR3 contains 15 residues. The ends lost 5 bases at V and 1 base at J; junction bases unmatched: 8. CDR3 sequence (DNA): TGTGCCAGCAGCCGGATCCAGGGACTATCCTACGAGCAGTACTTC. This codes for CASSRIQGLSYEQYF.

The genes are TRBV7-9 and TRBJ2-7; the match to TRBD1 covers 11 bases. Germline V gene sequence: CDR1 SEHNR, CDR2 FQNEAQ (reference sequence). This CDR3 has 15 residues. The ends lost 5 bases at V and 2 bases at J; junction bases unmatched: 5. CDR3 residues: CASSPGTGGTYEQYF. Here the CDR3 DNA reads TGTGCCAGCAGCCCCGGGACAGGGGGGACCTACGAGCAGTACTTC.

The rearrangement uses TRBV6-5 and TRBJ2-5, with 7 positions matching TRBD2. CDR1 and CDR2 from the germline V gene are MNHEY and SVGAGI. The CDR3 runs 15 residues. The CDR3 loop is CAGGVIAADQETQYF. The CDR3 nucleotides read TGTGCTGGGGGGGTAATAGCAGCAGATCAAGAGACCCAGTACTTC.

This chain joins TRBV7-6 and TRBJ2-7, with TRBD2 matching 14 bases. There are 20 residues in the CDR3. After removal of 3 bases from V and 3 bases from J, the junction contained 16 bases not matched to a gene. Germline CDR1 is SGHVS and CDR2 is FNYEAQ. The CDR3 sequence is CASSLVPGTSGRGVVYEQYF. The CDR3 DNA follows: TGTGCCAGCAGCTTGGTGCCCGGGACTAGCGGGAGAGGCGTGGTCTACGAGCAGTACTTC.

The J gene is TRBJ2-5, the V gene TRBV30, with 7 bases that match TRBD2. The CDR3 loop spans 15 amino acids. The ends lost 5 bases at V and 5 bases at J; junction bases unmatched: 14. Germline V gene lookup returns CDR1 GTSNPN and CDR2 SVGIG (reference sequence). In nucleotides, the CDR3 is TGTGCCTGGGGGATTGGGGGGAGGGCCTGGGAGACCCAGTACTTC. Amino acids: CAWGIGGRAWETQYF.

J is TRBJ2-5 and V is TRBV19; TRBD1 matches 11 bases. The CDR3 is made up of 15 amino acids. V was pared by 3 bases and J by 4 bases, with 4 bases of the junction left unmatched. Germline lookup yields CDR1 LNHDA and CDR2 SQIVND (reference sequence). The CDR3 DNA follows: TGTGCCAGTAGTATGGGACAGGGGGTCCGAGAGACCCAGTACTTC. Amino acid sequence: CASSMGQGVRETQYF.